The 32 T cell receptor beta chains below all came from one sample that was sequenced in a study of T cell clonotyping in hematopoietic cell transplantation. As for time point: recipient sample about 28 days before transplant, after cytoreduction. Produced via immunoSEQ multiplex PCR; TCRdb's table is partial and in-frame only. The sample has some 45,000 clones, roughly 85% seen once. The sequenced sample was peripheral blood mononuclear cells, obtained before stem cell transplant. Receptors were obtained from a man aged 60 to 75 with myelodysplastic syndrome. Some clones in this sample may be carry-over from other donors' samples.

The gene calls are TRBV6-5 and TRBJ1-6; D is possibly TRBD1 (6 bases). V lost 2 bases and J lost 6, with 11 bases in between. This CDR3 is 15 amino acids long. Germline CDR1 and CDR2: MNHEY and SVGAGI. The CDR3 reads CASSYQAGANSPLHF. CDR3 nucleotides: TGTGCCAGCAGTTACCAGGCGGGGGCTAATTCACCCCTCCACTTT.

This clone was detected only a few times. V usage is TRBV30 and J usage is TRBJ1-2; D is possibly TRBD1 (5 bases). Germline CDR1 and CDR2: GTSNPN and SVGIG (reference sequence). The germline V and J ends were trimmed by 2 bases and 6 bases, with 10 bases remaining between them. The CDR3 contains 12 residues. The CDR3 here is CAWSQWGNGYTF. CDR3 in DNA: TGTGCCTGGAGTCAGTGGGGGAATGGCTACACCTTC.

The J gene is TRBJ1-1, the V gene TRBV28, with 7 nucleotides matching TRBD1. V gave up 1 base and J gave up 4 bases; unmatched junction bases: 9. Germline values: CDR1 MDHEN, CDR2 SYDVKM. This CDR3 spans 16 amino acids. This CDR3 is CASSLFTGAKFTEAFF. DNA for the CDR3: TGTGCCAGCAGTTTATTTACAGGGGCTAAATTCACTGAAGCTTTCTTT.

This chain links TRBV5-6 with TRBJ1-6, with unresolved D. With 1 base removed from V and 8 bases from J, the gap between germline ends came to 16 bases. CDR3 size: 16 residues. Germline V CDR1 and CDR2: SGHDT, YYEEEE. The chain's CDR3 is CASSLMRATGDSPLHF. The CDR3 DNA follows: TGTGCCAGCAGCTTGATGAGGGCGACCGGGGATTCACCCCTCCACTTT.

The chain uses TRBV11-2 and TRBJ1-2, with a possible D match to TRBD1 (6 bases). The CDR3 is 15 amino acids. Trimming removed 0 bases from V and 4 bases from J, with 12 bases in between. The germline V gene has CDR1 SGHAT and CDR2 FQNNGV. The CDR3 nucleotides read TGTGCCAGCAGCTTAGAAACAGGGTTGGCCTATGGCTACACCTTC. Its translation is CASSLETGLAYGYTF.

This clone occurred once. This rearrangement joins TRBV7-8 to TRBJ2-7; D unresolved. CDR1 is SGHVS, CDR2 FQNEAQ, per germline. Trimming took 2 bases from V and 3 from J, leaving 8 bases between them. The CDR3 sequence is 13 residues long. CDR3 loop: CASSLSLNYEQYF. In DNA form, the CDR3 reads TGTGCCAGCAGCTTATCACTGAACTACGAGCAGTACTTC. The whole variable domain, filled in from reference TRBV7-8 and TRBJ2-7, reads GAGVSQSPRYKVAKRGQDVALRCDPISGHVSLFWYQQALGQGPEFLTYFQNEAQLDKSGLPSDRFFAERPEGSVSTLKIQRTQQEDSAVYLCASSLSLNYEQYFGPGTRLTVT.

To note about this clone: One end of the junction varies from germline; a read error may be responsible. The V call is TRBV11-2, the J call TRBJ2-4; TRBD2 might be the D (5 bases). CDR1 is SGHAT, CDR2 FQNNGV, per germline. There are 13 residues in the CDR3. This CDR3 reads CASSLGAGELGDF. CDR3 in DNA: TGTGCCAGCAGCTTAGGCGCCGGGGAGCTGGGCGACTTC.

The DNA of the CDR3 is TGTGCCAGCAGTTTAGCGACTAGCTTTCACGGGGAGCTGTTTTTT. Amino acid sequence: CASSLATSFHGELFF. This chain joins TRBV28 and TRBJ2-2; 7 bases agree with TRBD2. Unmatched junction bases numbered 7, after V lost 2 bases and J lost 7 bases. The CDR3 has 15 amino acids. Looked up from germline, CDR1 is MDHEN and CDR2 is SYDVKM.

V and J are TRBV5-6 and TRBJ2-4; TRBD2 matches 7 bases. CDR3 length equals 17 residues. Per germline, CDR1 SGHDT and CDR2 YYEEEE. The J segment lost 0 bases and the V segment lost 4 bases, leaving 10 bases of the junction unmatched. The CDR3 region has the DNA TGTGCCAGCAGCATGTGGGGCGGGGGTTTAGCCAAAAACATTCAGTACTTC. Protein sequence: CASSMWGGGLAKNIQYF. The entire variable domain, with the rest obtained from reference TRBV5-6 and TRBJ2-4, is as follows: DAGVTQSPTHLIKTRGQQVTLRCSPKSGHDTVSWYQQALGQGPQFIFQYYEEEERQRGNFPDRFSGHQFPNYSSELNVNALLLGDSALYLCASSMWGGGLAKNIQYFGAGTRLSVL.

This clone was seen more than once but under ten times. The chain couples TRBV29-1 to TRBJ1-2; 7 nucleotides match TRBD1. CDR1 is SQVTM, CDR2 ANQGSEA, per germline. Trimming cost V 3 bases and J 0 bases; bases outside gene matches: 4. The CDR3 runs to 14 residues. The chain's CDR3 is CSVDRTGPNYGYTF. Written as DNA, the CDR3 is TGCAGCGTTGATCGGACAGGACCTAACTATGGCTACACCTTC.

The CDR3 loop is CSDNIWGNEKLFF. The DNA of the CDR3 is TGCAGCGATAACATCTGGGGTAATGAAAAACTGTTTTTT. The V gene is TRBV29-1, the J gene TRBJ1-4; D gene uncertain. Germline CDR1 reads SQVTM; CDR2 reads ANQGSEA. V dropped 7 bases and J dropped 4 bases, with 13 bases sitting between them. The CDR3 sequence is 13 residues long.

This chain uses TRBV19 with TRBJ1-3; D is ambiguous. The CDR3 length is 19 residues. Trimming stripped 2 bases from V and 0 bases from J, with 20 bases between. CDR1 LNHDA and CDR2 SQIVND come from the germline V gene (reference sequence). The CDR3 bases are TGTGCCAGTAGTATATACTCCCCCGGACCCAGGAGCTCTGGAAACACCATATATTTT. Translated, it gives CASSIYSPGPRSSGNTIYF.

The chain carries TRBV2 and TRBJ1-4; a weak D match, TRBD1 (6 bases). The V gene lost 1 base and the J gene lost 11 bases, with 14 bases spanning the gap. CDR1 SNHLY and CDR2 FYNNEI come from the germline V gene. CDR3 size: 14 residues. CDR3 DNA: TGTGCCAGCAGTGAAGTCGGGGGGCGCGGGAAACTGTTTTTT. Translation gives CASSEVGGRGKLFF.

The chain is built from TRBV10-3 and TRBJ2-7, with D perhaps matching TRBD1 (5 bases). The germline V gene encodes CDR1 ENHRY and CDR2 SYGVKD. The CDR3 is made up of 14 amino acids. V lost 5 bases and J 0 bases, leaving 11 bases between the germline ends. The CDR3 DNA follows: TGTGCCATCAGTCAGGGCCAGAGCTCCTACGAGCAGTACTTC. Translation: CAISQGQSSYEQYF.

The CDR3 nucleotides are TGCGCCAGCAGCCAAGATTACAGGGCAGGGGGCTACAATGAGCAGTTCTTC. It codes for CASSQDYRAGGYNEQFF. The gene calls are TRBV4-3 and TRBJ2-1; the match to TRBD1 covers 7 bases. The CDR3 spans 17 residues. Germline-derived CDR1 and CDR2 are LGHNA and YSLEER. J lost 3 bases, V lost 0 bases, and 8 bases had no gene match.

This clone has just a few counts. The chain has TRBV29-1 and TRBJ2-1; TRBD2 agrees at 11 bases. The junction had 1 base not matched to a gene; V was cut back by 6 bases and J by 0 bases. Germline CDR1 SQVTM, CDR2 ANQGSEA. The CDR3 totals 14 residues. CDR3 nucleotide sequence: TGCAGCGTACTAGCGGGGGTCTCCTACAATGAGCAGTTCTTC. Its translation is CSVLAGVSYNEQFF.

The rearrangement joins TRBV19 to TRBJ1-5, with D possibly TRBD1 on 6 matching bases. The CDR3 runs 15 residues. V was pared by 8 bases and J by 0 bases, with 14 bases between. Looked up from germline, CDR1 is LNHDA and CDR2 is SQIVND (reference sequence). CDR3 region: CASHGQINSNQPQHF. Here the CDR3 DNA reads TGTGCCAGTCACGGACAGATAAATAGCAATCAGCCCCAGCATTTT.

The chain employs TRBV19 and TRBJ2-2; 16 nucleotides line up with TRBD2. The V and J ends lost 6 bases and 4 bases, in that order; junction bases with no gene match: 8. This CDR3 region has 18 residues. Per germline, CDR1 LNHDA and CDR2 SQIVND (reference sequence). The chain's CDR3 is CASRPGLAGGRGTGELFF. Written as DNA, the CDR3 is TGTGCCAGTAGGCCGGGACTAGCGGGGGGGCGAGGCACCGGGGAGCTGTTTTTT.

The chain combines TRBV7-9 with TRBJ2-7; TRBD1 matches 10 bases. V was pared by 4 bases and J by 3 bases, with 6 bases of the junction left unmatched. Germline values: CDR1 SEHNR, CDR2 FQNEAQ (reference sequence). The CDR3 sequence is 15 residues long. For the CDR3, the DNA is TGTGCCAGCAGCTCGGACAGGGGGAAGGGCTACGAGCAGTACTTC. This codes for CASSSDRGKGYEQYF.

This chain joins TRBV5-1 and TRBJ2-2, with D maybe TRBD1 (6 bases). Trimming took off 4 bases at V and 2 bases at J, with 12 bases between the two ends. This CDR3 has 15 amino acids. Per the germline V gene, CDR1 is SGHRS and CDR2 is YFSETQ. The CDR3 reads CASSKGTLNTGELFF. The CDR3 DNA sequence: TGCGCCAGCAGCAAAGGGACACTTAACACCGGGGAGCTGTTTTTT.

The chain uses TRBV7-9 and TRBJ2-5; tentative D call: TRBD1 (7 bases). Germline V lookup: CDR1 SEHNR, CDR2 FQNEAQ (reference sequence). The V gene lost 6 bases and the J gene lost 4 bases, with 18 bases spanning the gap. The CDR3 has 15 amino acids. DNA for the CDR3: TGTGCCAGCAGTTCCACCGCGGGACAGAGAGAGACCCAGTACTTC. Residues: CASSSTAGQRETQYF.

The chain carries TRBV19 and TRBJ1-5, with TRBD1 matching 10 bases. From germline, CDR1 is LNHDA and CDR2 SQIVND (reference sequence). With 1 base clipped from V and 0 bases from J, the junction kept 9 bases outside the gene matches. This CDR3 comprises 19 residues. The CDR3 DNA follows: TGTGCCAGTAGTATAGCTTGGACAGGGGGATTTTATAGCAATCAGCCCCAGCATTTT. Translating gives CASSIAWTGGFYSNQPQHF.

This clone was counted a few times. The chain combines TRBV2 with TRBJ1-2; TRBD1 agrees at 10 bases. The germline gives CDR1 SNHLY, CDR2 FYNNEI. The CDR3 is made up of 15 amino acids. After removal of 5 bases from V and 7 bases from J, the junction contained 10 bases not matched to a gene. As DNA, the CDR3 is TGTGCCAGCAGTTTTTACGGACAGGGGGAAGCTGGCTACACCTTC. Amino acids: CASSFYGQGEAGYTF.

The rearrangement uses TRBV27 and TRBJ1-6, with a weak D call TRBD1 (6 bases). CDR3 length: 16 amino acids. Per the germline V gene, CDR1 is MNHEY and CDR2 is SMNVEV (reference sequence). V shed 2 bases and J shed 4 bases, with 12 bases lying between them. CDR3 sequence: CASSLIFTGYNSPLHF. As DNA, the CDR3 is TGTGCCAGCAGTTTAATTTTTACAGGGTATAATTCACCCCTCCACTTT.

This clone has just one count. The CDR3 DNA is TGCGCCAGCAGCCCGGTGGGGAGCGGGGGAACGAATGAGCAGTTCTTC. This encodes CASSPVGSGGTNEQFF. The chain links TRBV4-3 to TRBJ2-1; 8 bases align to TRBD2. This CDR3 region has 16 residues. V dropped 4 bases and J dropped 7; count of bases not matched to a gene: 12. Looked up from germline, CDR1 is LGHNA and CDR2 is YSLEER.

This clone was observed a few times. Relative to the germline gene, one junction end is altered; a read error may explain this. V and J are TRBV7-8 and TRBJ2-7; D is unclear. The CDR3 is made up of 12 amino acids. Per the germline V gene, CDR1 is SGHVS and CDR2 is FQNEAQ. CDR3 residues: CASSLFSDEQYF. The CDR3 nucleotides are TGTGCCAGCAGCTTATTCTCCGACGAGCAGTACTTC.

The genes are TRBV23-1 and TRBJ1-1, with D uncertain. TRBV23-1 is annotated as an ORF whose role is uncertain. Trimming removed 0 bases at V and 11 bases at J, with 16 bases between. The CDR3 runs to 14 residues. CDR3 DNA: TGCGCCAGCAGTCAATCCTTCCTAAATGTGGCGGCTTTCTTT. Protein sequence: CASSQSFLNVAAFF.

This clone was counted only a few times. This chain uses TRBV28 with TRBJ1-5; D not resolved. The CDR3 covers 15 residues. V was trimmed by 8 bases and J by 2 bases, leaving 16 bases between them. CDR1 is MDHEN, CDR2 SYDVKM, per germline. CDR3 DNA: TGTGCCAGCTACCGACGGGGAGACGGCAATCAGCCCCAGCATTTT. It yields the protein CASYRRGDGNQPQHF.

The chain is built from TRBV2 and TRBJ1-5; 7 bases are shared with TRBD1. The CDR3 loop spans 19 amino acids. Germline CDR1 reads SNHLY; CDR2 reads FYNNEI. Trimming removed 6 bases from V and 0 bases from J; junction bases left unmatched: 17. CDR3 DNA: TGTGCCAGCAGAGCAGCAGACAGGGACAAGGATTATAGCAATCAGCCCCAGCATTTT. It is translated as CASRAADRDKDYSNQPQHF.

This clone was recorded a few times. The chain uses TRBV5-6 and TRBJ1-1; 7 bases are a match to TRBD1. J lost 11 bases, V lost 1 base, and 8 bases had no gene match. This CDR3 contains 13 residues. Germline V gene data show CDR1 as SGHDT and CDR2 as YYEEEE. The DNA of the CDR3 is TGTGCCAGCAGCTTGAAACAGGGGTTGAGGGCTTTCTTT. This codes for CASSLKQGLRAFF.

The chain combines TRBV18 with TRBJ1-1; the match to TRBD1 covers 7 bases. The CDR3 has 14 residues. Germline values: CDR1 KGHSH, CDR2 LQKENI. V dropped 1 base and J dropped 4; count of bases not matched to a gene: 3. The CDR3 DNA sequence: TGTGCCAGCTCACCACTTGGGACAGTCACTGAAGCTTTCTTT. Protein sequence: CASSPLGTVTEAFF.

V is TRBV10-3 and J is TRBJ2-2, with 11 bases aligning to TRBD2. The CDR3 has 16 amino acids. The germline CDR1 and CDR2 sequences are ENHRY and SYGVKD. The junction had 7 bases not matched to a gene; V was cut back by 8 bases and J by 2 bases. The CDR3 bases are TGTGCCATCTCGGGACTAGCGGCAAGAAACACCGGGGAGCTGTTTTTT. This gives the protein CAISGLAARNTGELFF.